What follows is one TCR beta chain and its context. Its antigen is undetermined. Only in-frame clones appear in the TCRdb table, and some are missing; sequencing was by immunoSEQ multiplex PCR. The repertoire has about 100,000 clones, about 92% of them found once; the top ten carry 3.1%. CDR1 and CDR2 from the germline V gene are SGDLS and YYNGEE. This CDR3 has 16 amino acids. Deletions cut 5 bases from V and 0 bases from J, with 12 bases between. These data are taken from a study of T cell responses to AZD1222 COVID-19 vaccine. Study observations and caveats: Only a handful of people who got AZD1222 tested seropositive at baseline. Nearly half of spike-specific TCRs reportedly target unmutated variant regions. Spike-specific TCR breadth rose after two AZD1222 doses, and depth rose as well.

The chain employs TRBV9 and TRBJ2-6; D possibly corresponds to TRBD2 (6 bases). Source: peripheral blood, taken on day 0 of MenACWY control vaccination. This clonotype originated in an adult in good health. CDR3 coding DNA: TGTGCCAGCAGGGGCGGGGCCCCCTCTGGGGCCAACGTCCTGACTTTC. Its translation: CASRGGAPSGANVLTF. Supplemented by reference TRBV9 and TRBJ2-6, the full variable domain reads DSGVTQTPKHLITATGQRVTLRCSPRSGDLSVYWYQQSLDQGLQFLIQYYNGEERAKGNILERFSAQQFPDLHSELNLSSLELGDSALYFCASRGGAPSGANVLTFGAGSRLTVL.